The 6 T cell receptor beta chains below were found in one sample sequenced in a study of cytomegalovirus exposure and HLA in healthy donors. The PCR was carried out with 60 Vbeta primers and 13 Jbeta primers. The protocol was immunoSEQ multiplex PCR, while the TCRdb copy is restricted to in-frame clones and leaves out a portion. The sample includes around 130,000 clones, around 75% of them seen just once. The sequencing sample was made of PBMCs. Receptors were obtained from a female donor in good health and CMV-seronegative.

The genes are TRBV6-1 and TRBJ1-2; 7 bases map to TRBD1. From germline, CDR1 is MNHNS and CDR2 SASEGT. The CDR3 consists of 14 residues. V shed 10 bases, J shed 3 bases, and the junction held 11 bases outside the gene matches. CDR3 sequence: CATALRDRDYGYTF. The CDR3 coding sequence is TGTGCCACCGCACTCCGGGACAGAGACTATGGCTACACCTTC.

This clone was detected only once. This rearrangement joins TRBV5-4 to TRBJ1-3; a weak D match, TRBD1 (6 bases). The CDR3 length is 16 residues. V lost 5 bases to trimming and J lost 0 bases, with 15 bases between them. Germline CDR1 is SGHNT and CDR2 is YYREEE (reference sequence). The CDR3 DNA reads as TGTGCCAGCAGTCCTACAGGGTCCCACTCTGGAAACACCATATATTTT. Its protein is CASSPTGSHSGNTIYF.

CDR3 nucleotides: TGCGCCAGCAGCCATCAAACCGGACAGGGGGTCCCCTACGAGCAGTACTTC. It translates to CASSHQTGQGVPYEQYF. V gene TRBV4-1 combines with J gene TRBJ2-7, with 10 positions matching TRBD1. The CDR3 is 17 amino acids. With 3 bases clipped from V and 2 bases from J, the junction kept 10 bases outside the gene matches. CDR1 MGHRA and CDR2 YSYEKL come from the germline V gene.

The CDR3 sequence: CASSGDSHYEQYF. In nucleotides, the CDR3 is TGTGCCAGCTCCGGGGACAGCCACTACGAGCAGTACTTC. The chain employs TRBV18 and TRBJ2-7; 7 bases agree with TRBD1. V dropped 6 bases and J dropped 3; count of bases not matched to a gene: 5. The CDR3 has 13 amino acids. Per germline, CDR1 KGHSH and CDR2 LQKENI.

The chain joins TRBV11-3 to TRBJ2-6; possible D gene TRBD1, 6 bases. CDR1 is SGHNT and CDR2 is YENEEA in the germline V gene. The CDR3 loop spans 17 amino acids. V lost 4 bases and J lost 0, with 13 bases in between. The CDR3 sequence: CASSWGTSRSGANVLTF. In DNA form, the CDR3 reads TGTGCCAGCAGCTGGGGGACATCCCGCTCTGGGGCCAACGTCCTGACTTTC.

This chain links TRBV5-1 with TRBJ2-7; no firm D call. The V end lost 4 bases, the J end lost 0 bases, and 11 bases lay between the germline ends. The CDR3 consists of 14 residues. CDR1 and CDR2 from the germline V gene are SGHRS and YFSETQ. The CDR3, as DNA: TGCGCCAGCAGCATCCAGACAAGCTCCTACGAGCAGTACTTC. It encodes CASSIQTSSYEQYF. The complete variable domain, with remaining parts taken from reference TRBV5-1 and TRBJ2-7, reads KAGVTQTPRYLIKTRGQQVTLSCSPISGHRSVSWYQQTPGQGLQFLFEYFSETQRNKGNFPGRFSGRQFSNSRSEMNVSTLELGDSALYLCASSIQTSSYEQYFGPGTRLTVT.